Below, 21 T cell receptor beta chains from the same sample are listed, as sequenced in a study of cytomegalovirus exposure and HLA in healthy donors. The PCR employed 60 Vbeta primers together with 13 Jbeta primers. Only in-frame clones appear in the TCRdb table, and some are missing; sequencing was by immunoSEQ multiplex PCR. There are 150,000 to 200,000 clones in the sample; about three quarters occur only once, and about 1% lies in the top ten. Sequences were obtained from PBMCs. The receptors were sampled from a woman aged 40 to 55 in good health and CMV-seronegative.

The chain joins TRBV4-3 to TRBJ2-7; D might be TRBD1 (6 bases). Germline lookup yields CDR1 LGHNA and CDR2 YSLEER. The V end lost 0 bases, the J end lost 4 bases, and 10 bases lay between the germline ends. This CDR3 is built from 14 residues. CDR3 nucleotides: TGCGCCAGCAGCCAAGAACAGGGTGCGTACGAGCAGTACTTC. It encodes CASSQEQGAYEQYF.

The chain couples TRBV5-1 to TRBJ2-2; TRBD1 matches at 9 bases. V gave up 6 bases and J gave up 5 bases; unmatched junction bases: 11. There are 16 residues in the CDR3. CDR1 is SGHRS and CDR2 is YFSETQ in the germline V gene. The CDR3 DNA sequence: TGCGCCAGCACCTCGTCGGGGACAGGGTGGACCGGGGAGCTGTTTTTT. Protein: CASTSSGTGWTGELFF.

The chain has TRBV6-4 and TRBJ2-3; 7 nucleotides match TRBD1. V shed 2 bases and J 0 bases; nucleotides not matched to a gene: 2. The CDR3 spans 15 residues. CDR1 and CDR2 from the germline V gene are MRHNA and SNTAGT. The CDR3 protein is CASSDTRGSTDTQYF. CDR3 DNA sequence: TGTGCCAGCAGTGACACCAGGGGGAGCACAGATACGCAGTATTTT.

The chain couples TRBV29-1 to TRBJ2-1; 8 bases are shared with TRBD1. The CDR3 extends over 14 amino acids. CDR1 is SQVTM and CDR2 is ANQGSEA in the germline V gene. V was pared by 5 bases and J by 1 base, with 4 bases of the junction left unmatched. This CDR3 is CSVPDRVSYNEQFF. The CDR3 nucleotides read TGCAGCGTTCCGGACAGGGTTTCCTACAATGAGCAGTTCTTC.

V and J are TRBV5-1 and TRBJ1-3; TRBD1 agrees at 7 bases. The V segment lost 5 bases and the J segment 4 bases; nucleotides outside the gene matches: 9. The CDR3 is 15 residues long. Germline values: CDR1 SGHRS, CDR2 YFSETQ. As DNA, the CDR3 is TGCGCCAGCAGACCTTATGGACAGGCGGGAAACACCATATATTTT. Amino acid sequence: CASRPYGQAGNTIYF.

The V and J genes are TRBV5-1 and TRBJ1-4; D unresolved. This CDR3 has 14 amino acids. CDR1 is SGHRS and CDR2 is YFSETQ in the germline V gene. Trimming pared 0 bases from V and 2 bases from J, leaving 5 bases between. The CDR3 is CASSLDSTNEKLFF. The CDR3 DNA is TGCGCCAGCAGCTTGGACAGTACTAATGAAAAACTGTTTTTT.

This clone was counted once. The chain recombines TRBV7-9 with TRBJ2-1; maybe TRBD2 (5 bases). The CDR3 length is 16 residues. V was pared by 5 bases and J by 0 bases, with 14 bases between. The V gene's germline CDR1 is SEHNR and CDR2 FQNEAQ (reference sequence). The CDR3 bases are TGTGCCAGCAGCCCGGGCAGACTATCCTCCTACAATGAGCAGTTCTTC. Protein sequence: CASSPGRLSSYNEQFF.

This chain uses TRBV4-3 with TRBJ1-2; D unresolved. The CDR3 extends over 14 amino acids. Trimming removed 2 bases at V and 4 bases at J, with 11 bases between. Germline CDR1 reads LGHNA; CDR2 reads YSLEER. CDR3 region: CASSQQYTVYGYTF. CDR3 DNA sequence: TGCGCCAGCAGCCAACAGTATACCGTCTATGGCTACACCTTC.

This clone appeared once. The gene calls are TRBV19 and TRBJ2-2; D is undetermined. This CDR3 is 15 amino acids long. With 3 bases removed from V and 5 bases from J, the gap between germline ends came to 13 bases. The germline V gene has CDR1 LNHDA and CDR2 SQIVND (reference sequence). The CDR3 spells CASSIGVSRTGELFF. The DNA for the CDR3 is TGTGCCAGTAGTATTGGAGTTTCTAGGACCGGGGAGCTGTTTTTT.

The rearrangement uses TRBV28 and TRBJ1-2; 9 bases map to TRBD1. Germline CDR1 and CDR2: MDHEN and SYDVKM. Trimming removed 6 bases from V and 4 bases from J; junction bases left unmatched: 6. The CDR3 loop spans 14 amino acids. The CDR3 DNA follows: TGTGCCAGCAGCCAGGGGACAGGGATCTATGGCTACACCTTC. As protein: CASSQGTGIYGYTF.

This rearrangement joins TRBV5-1 to TRBJ2-7, with 7 bases lining up with TRBD1. The CDR3 consists of 14 residues. Per germline, CDR1 SGHRS and CDR2 YFSETQ. The ends lost 2 bases at V and 2 bases at J; junction bases unmatched: 4. The CDR3 reads CASSFRTGPYEQYF. In DNA form, the CDR3 reads TGCGCCAGCAGCTTCAGGACAGGTCCCTACGAGCAGTACTTC.

The CDR3 coding sequence is TGTGCCAGCAGGAAGACTAGCGGTACAGATACGCAGTATTTT. This sequence encodes CASRKTSGTDTQYF. The chain has TRBV7-9 and TRBJ2-3; 9 bases agree with TRBD2. V dropped 6 bases and J dropped 3; count of bases not matched to a gene: 4. The CDR3 loop spans 14 amino acids. Looked up from germline, CDR1 is SEHNR and CDR2 is FQNEAQ (reference sequence).

The chain employs TRBV19 and TRBJ1-5; 9 bases are shared with TRBD1. Per the germline V gene, CDR1 is LNHDA and CDR2 is SQIVND (reference sequence). This CDR3 contains 15 residues. V lost 9 bases, J lost 4 bases, and 10 bases stayed unmatched. CDR3 nucleotides: TGTGCCAGCGCTGGGGACAGGGTAAGAAATCAGCCCCAGCATTTT. The encoded protein is CASAGDRVRNQPQHF.

The V gene is TRBV27, the J gene TRBJ2-1, with D perhaps TRBD2 (6 bases). The germline V gene encodes CDR1 MNHEY and CDR2 SMNVEV (reference sequence). Deletions cut 3 bases from V and 2 bases from J, with 20 bases between. The CDR3 consists of 18 residues. The CDR3 nucleotides are TGTGCCAGCAGTTTTCTGCTACTAACGGGAGAACCCTACAATGAGCAGTTCTTC. The encoded protein is CASSFLLLTGEPYNEQFF.

A remark on this clone: Other DNA variants within this sample encode the same CDR3. V usage is TRBV30 and J usage is TRBJ1-5; D might be TRBD1 (5 bases). Trimming pared 1 base from V and 5 bases from J, leaving 9 bases between. Germline V gene data show CDR1 as GTSNPN and CDR2 as SVGIG (reference sequence). The CDR3 has 13 amino acids. The CDR3 sequence: CAWSGRGDQPQHF. CDR3 nucleotide sequence: TGTGCCTGGAGTGGACGGGGGGATCAGCCCCAGCATTTT.

This chain joins TRBV11-2 and TRBJ2-1, with 9 bases matching TRBD2. This CDR3 is built from 12 residues. The germline V gene has CDR1 SGHAT and CDR2 FQNNGV. V lost 0 bases, J lost 15 bases, and 3 bases stayed unmatched. CDR3 DNA sequence: TGTGCCAGCAGCTTAGATCAGACTAGCGGGTTCTTC. This gives the protein CASSLDQTSGFF. Using reference TRBV11-2 and TRBJ2-1 for the parts outside the CDR3, the full variable domain is EAGVAQSPRYKIIEKRQSVAFWCNPISGHATLYWYQQILGQGPKLLIQFQNNGVVDDSQLPKDRFSAERLKGVDSTLKIQPAKLEDSAVYLCASSLDQTSGFFGPGTRLTVL.

The chain joins TRBV7-8 to TRBJ1-6; maybe TRBD1 (6 bases). The CDR3 has 18 residues. The ends were cut back, 4 bases at V and 7 bases at J, with 23 bases in the middle. In germline, CDR1 is SGHVS, CDR2 FQNEAQ. The CDR3, as DNA: TGTGCCAGCAGCTCCCTAGTCCGAGGGGGGGGAAGGAATTCACCCCTCCACTTT. It is translated as CASSSLVRGGGRNSPLHF.

Many counts were recorded for this clone. The CDR3 DNA is TGCGCCAGCAGCTCCAAGCAGGGGGCGCCTAATGAAAAACTGTTTTTT. This encodes CASSSKQGAPNEKLFF. The chain has TRBV4-1 and TRBJ1-4; 8 nucleotides match TRBD1. The CDR3 runs to 16 residues. Germline-derived CDR1 and CDR2 are MGHRA and YSYEKL. J gave up 3 bases and V 5 bases, and 8 bases lay outside the gene matches.

The chain uses TRBV5-1 and TRBJ2-1; 7 bases align to TRBD2. The CDR3 spans 16 residues. After removal of 4 bases from V and 1 base from J, the junction contained 8 bases not matched to a gene. Germline values: CDR1 SGHRS, CDR2 YFSETQ. The CDR3 coding sequence is TGCGCCAGCAGCCGAGGGGCCGGGAGGTCCTACAATGAGCAGTTCTTC. This encodes CASSRGAGRSYNEQFF.

This sequence joins TRBV30 and TRBJ2-7; 10 bases map to TRBD2. This CDR3 is 19 amino acids long. Per germline, CDR1 GTSNPN and CDR2 SVGIG (reference sequence). V lost 2 bases and J lost 2; bases outside the gene matches: 18. CDR3 residues: CAWSRRTPLSSGSAYEQYF. CDR3 in DNA: TGTGCCTGGAGTCGAAGAACCCCGTTGTCTAGCGGGAGTGCCTACGAGCAGTACTTC.

The chain combines TRBV19 with TRBJ2-2; D ambiguous. V was pared by 4 bases and J by 2 bases, with 8 bases between. Germline CDR1 LNHDA, CDR2 SQIVND (reference sequence). The CDR3 length is 14 residues. The CDR3 DNA sequence: TGTGCCAGTAGTAGTCAAACAAACACCGGGGAGCTGTTTTTT. The encoded protein is CASSSQTNTGELFF.